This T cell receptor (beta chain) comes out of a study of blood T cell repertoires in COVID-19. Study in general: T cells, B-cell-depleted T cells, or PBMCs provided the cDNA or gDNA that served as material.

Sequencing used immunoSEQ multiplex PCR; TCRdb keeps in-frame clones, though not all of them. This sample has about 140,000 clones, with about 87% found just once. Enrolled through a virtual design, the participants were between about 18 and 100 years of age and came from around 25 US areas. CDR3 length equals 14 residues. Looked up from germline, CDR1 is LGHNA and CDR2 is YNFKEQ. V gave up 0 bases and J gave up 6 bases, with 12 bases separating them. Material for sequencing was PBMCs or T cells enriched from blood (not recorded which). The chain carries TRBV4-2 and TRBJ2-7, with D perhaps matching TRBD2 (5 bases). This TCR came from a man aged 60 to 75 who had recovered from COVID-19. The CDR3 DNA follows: TGTGCCAGCAGCCAAGATGGATGGGAGTCCGAGCAGTACTTC. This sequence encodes CASSQDGWESEQYF.